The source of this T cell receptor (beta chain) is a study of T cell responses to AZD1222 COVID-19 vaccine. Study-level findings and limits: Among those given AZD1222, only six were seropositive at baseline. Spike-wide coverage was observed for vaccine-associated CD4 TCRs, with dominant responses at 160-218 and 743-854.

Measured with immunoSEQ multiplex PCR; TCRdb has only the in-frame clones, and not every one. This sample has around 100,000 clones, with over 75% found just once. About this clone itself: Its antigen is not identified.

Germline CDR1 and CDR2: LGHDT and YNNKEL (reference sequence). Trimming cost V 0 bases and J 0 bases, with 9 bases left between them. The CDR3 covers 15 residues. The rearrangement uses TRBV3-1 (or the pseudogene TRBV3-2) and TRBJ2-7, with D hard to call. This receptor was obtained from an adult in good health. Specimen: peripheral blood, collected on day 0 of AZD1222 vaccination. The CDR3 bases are TGTGCCAGCAGCCAAGAGAGAGGCTTCTCCTACGAGCAGTACTTC. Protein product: CASSQERGFSYEQYF.